This TCR beta chain was profiled in a study of a mutant IDH1 vaccine in newly diagnosed glioma. Study information: Patients had eight vaccinations, in weeks 1, 3, 5, 7, 11, 15, 19 and 23. Once 4-6 weeks had passed after radiotherapy alone, vaccination started, or it started with temozolomide cycles. Previous care, which was radiotherapy, temozolomide, or both, most often involved both. Overall study findings and caveats: It seemed that pseudoprogression was not linked to changes in the top peripheral T cell clonotypes.

The germline gives CDR1 MNHEY, CDR2 SVGAGI. V was clipped by 3 bases and J by 3 bases, with 17 bases between them. This CDR3 has 16 residues. As to time point: week 5, during vaccination. Topical imiquimod accompanied each vaccine dose, which consisted of 300 ug of mutant IDH1 20-mer peptide. The method was immunoSEQ multiplex PCR; TCRdb's version includes in-frame clones alone and lacks a portion of them. The sample includes about 75,000 clones, roughly nine tenths of them seen just once. Remarks on this clone: The target antigen is unknown.

The rearrangement uses TRBV6-5 and TRBJ1-1; D is perhaps TRBD1 (5 bases). This TCR came from a woman aged 45-60 years with glioma. The sample in question was PBMCs, obtained from a glioma patient whose treatment included an IDH1 peptide vaccine. The CDR3 is CASSYLQGGLDTEAFF. The CDR3 DNA follows: TGTGCCAGCAGTTATTTGCAGGGAGGGTTGGACACTGAAGCTTTCTTT.